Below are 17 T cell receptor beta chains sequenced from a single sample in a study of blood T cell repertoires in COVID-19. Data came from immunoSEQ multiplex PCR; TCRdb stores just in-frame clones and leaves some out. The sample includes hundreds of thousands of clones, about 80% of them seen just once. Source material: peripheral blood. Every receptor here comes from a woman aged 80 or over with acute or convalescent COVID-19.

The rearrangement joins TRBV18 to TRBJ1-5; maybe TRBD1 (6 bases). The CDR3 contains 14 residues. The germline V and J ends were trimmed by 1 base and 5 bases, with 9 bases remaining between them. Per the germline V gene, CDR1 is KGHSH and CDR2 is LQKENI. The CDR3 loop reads CASSPLTGHQPQHF. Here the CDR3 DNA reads TGTGCCAGCTCACCACTCACAGGGCATCAGCCCCAGCATTTT. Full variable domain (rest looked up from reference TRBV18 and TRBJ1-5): NAGVMQNPRHLVRRRGQEARLRCSPMKGHSHVYWYRQLPEEGLKFMVYLQKENIIDESGMPKERFSAEFPKEGPSILRIQQVVRGDSAAYFCASSPLTGHQPQHFGDGTRLSIL.

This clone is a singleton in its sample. In nucleotides, the CDR3 is TGTGCCAGCAGCCTTGCTGCCGGGGGGCTCACAGATACGCAGTATTTT. As protein: CASSLAAGGLTDTQYF. The chain combines TRBV5-4 with TRBJ2-3, with a tentative D call TRBD2 (7 bases). The CDR3 is made up of 16 amino acids. Germline V gene data show CDR1 as SGHNT and CDR2 as YYREEE (reference sequence). The V gene lost 4 bases and the J gene lost 2 bases, with 17 bases spanning the gap.

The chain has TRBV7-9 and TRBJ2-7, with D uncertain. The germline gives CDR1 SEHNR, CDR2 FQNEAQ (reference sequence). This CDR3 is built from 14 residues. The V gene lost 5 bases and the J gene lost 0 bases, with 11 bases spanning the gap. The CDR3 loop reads CASSPRHSSYEQYF. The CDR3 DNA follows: TGTGCCAGCAGCCCCCGACATAGCTCCTACGAGCAGTACTTC.

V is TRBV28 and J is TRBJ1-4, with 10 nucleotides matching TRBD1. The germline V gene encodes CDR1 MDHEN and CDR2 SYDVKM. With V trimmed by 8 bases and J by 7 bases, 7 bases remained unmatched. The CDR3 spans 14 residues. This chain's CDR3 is CASLRTGGREKLFF. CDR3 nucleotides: TGTGCCAGCCTGAGGACAGGGGGGCGTGAAAAACTGTTTTTT.

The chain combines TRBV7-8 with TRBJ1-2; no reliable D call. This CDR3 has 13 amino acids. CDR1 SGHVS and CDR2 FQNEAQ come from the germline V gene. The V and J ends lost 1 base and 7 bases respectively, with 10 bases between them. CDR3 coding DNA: TGTGCCAGCAGCTTAGTTGGCAGTCGTGGCTACACCTTC. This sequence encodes CASSLVGSRGYTF.

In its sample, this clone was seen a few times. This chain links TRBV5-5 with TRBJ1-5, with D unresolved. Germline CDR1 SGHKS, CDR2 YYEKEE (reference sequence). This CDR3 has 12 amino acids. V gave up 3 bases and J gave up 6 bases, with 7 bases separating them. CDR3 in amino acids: CASSSAGQPQHF. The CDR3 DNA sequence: TGTGCCAGCAGCTCCGCGGGTCAGCCCCAGCATTTT.

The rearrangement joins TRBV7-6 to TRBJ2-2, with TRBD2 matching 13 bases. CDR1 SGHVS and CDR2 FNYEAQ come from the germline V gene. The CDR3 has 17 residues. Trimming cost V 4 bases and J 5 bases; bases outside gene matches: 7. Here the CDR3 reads CASSSSTSGGGTGELFF. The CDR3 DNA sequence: TGTGCCAGCAGCTCGAGCACTAGCGGGGGGGGAACCGGGGAGCTGTTTTTT.

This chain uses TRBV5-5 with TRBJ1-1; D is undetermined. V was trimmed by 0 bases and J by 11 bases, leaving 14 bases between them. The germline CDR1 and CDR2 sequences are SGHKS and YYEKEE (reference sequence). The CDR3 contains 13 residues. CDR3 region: CASSLGSSPGAFF. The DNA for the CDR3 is TGTGCCAGCAGCTTGGGGTCCTCTCCGGGGGCTTTCTTT.

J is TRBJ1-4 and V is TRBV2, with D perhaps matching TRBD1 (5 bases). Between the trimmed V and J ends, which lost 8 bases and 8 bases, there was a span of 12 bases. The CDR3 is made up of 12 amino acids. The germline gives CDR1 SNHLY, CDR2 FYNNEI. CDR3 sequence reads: CASRTGGEKLFF. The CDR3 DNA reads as TGTGCCAGCCGCACAGGCGGCGAAAAACTGTTTTTT.

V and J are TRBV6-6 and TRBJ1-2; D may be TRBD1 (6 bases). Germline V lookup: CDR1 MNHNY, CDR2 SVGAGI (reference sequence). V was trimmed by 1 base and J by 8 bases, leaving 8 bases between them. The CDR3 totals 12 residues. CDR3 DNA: TGTGCCAGCAGTTACTGGGGGCTAGGCTACACCTTC. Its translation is CASSYWGLGYTF.

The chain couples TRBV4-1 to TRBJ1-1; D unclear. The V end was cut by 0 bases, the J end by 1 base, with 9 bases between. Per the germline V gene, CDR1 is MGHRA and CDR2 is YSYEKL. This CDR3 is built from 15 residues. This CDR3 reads CASSQDRDKNTEAFF. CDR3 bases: TGCGCCAGCAGCCAAGATCGGGATAAGAACACTGAAGCTTTCTTT.

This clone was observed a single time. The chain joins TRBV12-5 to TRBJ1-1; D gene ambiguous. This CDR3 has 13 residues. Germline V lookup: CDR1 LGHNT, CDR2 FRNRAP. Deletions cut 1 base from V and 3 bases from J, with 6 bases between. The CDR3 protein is CASGLDLDTEAFF. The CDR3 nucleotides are TGTGCTAGTGGTTTGGATCTTGACACTGAAGCTTTCTTT.

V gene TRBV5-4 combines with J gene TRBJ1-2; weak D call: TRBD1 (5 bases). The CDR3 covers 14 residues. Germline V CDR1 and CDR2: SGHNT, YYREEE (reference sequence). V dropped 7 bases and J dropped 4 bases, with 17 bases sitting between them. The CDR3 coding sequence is TGTGCCAGCTCCGTGGGGCCGAAGACCTATGGCTACACCTTC. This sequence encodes CASSVGPKTYGYTF.

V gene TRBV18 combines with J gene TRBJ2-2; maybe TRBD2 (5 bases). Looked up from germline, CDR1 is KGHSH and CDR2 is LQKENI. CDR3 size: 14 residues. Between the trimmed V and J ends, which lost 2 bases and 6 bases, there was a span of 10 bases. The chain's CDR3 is CASSPLAGAGELFF. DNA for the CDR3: TGTGCCAGCTCACCATTAGCCGGGGCCGGGGAGCTGTTTTTT.

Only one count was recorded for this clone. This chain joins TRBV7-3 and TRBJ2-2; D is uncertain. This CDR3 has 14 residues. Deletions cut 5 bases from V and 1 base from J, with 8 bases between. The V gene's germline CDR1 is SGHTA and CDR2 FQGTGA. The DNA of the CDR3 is TGTGCCAGCAGCCCGCCGGGGAACACCGGGGAGCTGTTTTTT. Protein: CASSPPGNTGELFF.

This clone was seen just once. CDR3 DNA: TGTGCCACCAGTGAACCCGGGACAGGTCCGCATGAGCAGTTCTTC. Encoded protein: CATSEPGTGPHEQFF. V is TRBV24-1 and J is TRBJ2-1, with TRBD1 matching 8 bases. The CDR3 spans 15 residues. Germline-derived CDR1 and CDR2 are KGHDR and SFDVKD. Germline trimming cut 4 bases from V and 8 bases from J; bases unmatched to any gene: 9.

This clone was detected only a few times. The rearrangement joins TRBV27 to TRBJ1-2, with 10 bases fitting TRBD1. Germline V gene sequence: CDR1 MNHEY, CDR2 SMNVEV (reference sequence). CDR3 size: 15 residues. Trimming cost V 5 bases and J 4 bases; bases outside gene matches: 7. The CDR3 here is CASSPNRDRGYGYTF. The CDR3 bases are TGTGCCAGCAGTCCGAACCGGGACAGGGGCTATGGCTACACCTTC.